This TCR beta chain was found in a study of cytomegalovirus exposure and HLA in healthy donors. The wider study: Genetic ancestry analysis placed approximately 79% of the roughly 400 donors that were genotyped in the Caucasian-associated cluster.

A multiplex PCR was run with 60 Vbeta primers and 13 Jbeta primers. Only in-frame clones appear in the TCRdb table, and some are missing; sequencing was by immunoSEQ multiplex PCR. The sample carries about 130,000 clones, around four fifths recorded once. Germline-derived CDR1 and CDR2 are MNHNS and SASEGT. The CDR3 has 15 residues. The V gene lost 0 bases and the J gene lost 0 bases, with 6 bases spanning the gap. The chain joins TRBV6-1 to TRBJ1-5; D uncertain. Sequencing input: PBMCs. This receptor was taken from a human donor in good health. The CDR3 bases are TGTGCCAGCAGTGAAGCCAAAAATAGCAATCAGCCCCAGCATTTT. Residues: CASSEAKNSNQPQHF.